These 26 T cell receptor beta chains share one sample of origin, sequenced in a study of cytomegalovirus exposure and HLA in healthy donors. The PCR used 60 Vbeta and 13 Jbeta primers. Here immunoSEQ multiplex PCR was the method, and the copy in TCRdb shows in-frame clones only, minus some. The sample consists of roughly 130,000 clones, approximately 80% of them appearing once. Specimen: PBMCs. The receptors shown here come from a human donor in good health.

The chain couples TRBV9 to TRBJ2-2; perhaps TRBD1 as D (5 bases). CDR1 is SGDLS and CDR2 is YYNGEE in the germline V gene. Between the trimmed V and J ends, which lost 4 bases and 1 base, there was a span of 11 bases. This CDR3 region has 15 residues. CDR3 sequence: CASSYSDRNTGELFF. In DNA form, the CDR3 reads TGTGCCAGCAGCTATTCCGACAGGAACACCGGGGAGCTGTTTTTT.

DNA of the CDR3: TGCGCCAGCAGCCGATCGGACAGGTTCCTGACCACCGGGGAGCTGTTTTTT. Translating it yields CASSRSDRFLTTGELFF. The V call is TRBV4-1, the J call TRBJ2-2, with 7 bases lining up with TRBD1. This CDR3 region has 17 residues. CDR1 and CDR2 from the germline V gene are MGHRA and YSYEKL. After removal of 4 bases from V and 4 bases from J, the junction contained 12 bases not matched to a gene.

This sequence joins TRBV5-1 and TRBJ2-2; no clear D. The germline V and J ends were trimmed by 4 bases and 7 bases, with 17 bases remaining between them. Germline CDR1 reads SGHRS; CDR2 reads YFSETQ. The CDR3 spans 15 residues. The CDR3 reads CASSPGLARGGELFF. CDR3 nucleotides: TGCGCCAGCAGCCCTGGTTTGGCCCGAGGCGGGGAGCTGTTTTTT. Together with reference TRBV5-1 and TRBJ2-2, the CDR3 gives the full variable domain: KAGVTQTPRYLIKTRGQQVTLSCSPISGHRSVSWYQQTPGQGLQFLFEYFSETQRNKGNFPGRFSGRQFSNSRSEMNVSTLELGDSALYLCASSPGLARGGELFFGEGSRLTVL.

The J gene is TRBJ2-7, the V gene TRBV15; D perhaps matches TRBD1 (5 bases). The CDR3 length is 13 residues. Germline CDR1 reads LNHNV; CDR2 reads YYDKDF (reference sequence). The V end was cut by 5 bases, the J end by 4 bases, with 12 bases between. CDR3 protein: CATSGLGRYEQYF. The CDR3 DNA reads as TGTGCCACCAGCGGTCTGGGGCGGTACGAGCAGTACTTC.

The V gene is TRBV25-1, the J gene TRBJ2-5; possibly TRBD2 for D (6 bases). The length of the CDR3 is 16 residues. Germline V lookup: CDR1 MGHDK, CDR2 SYGVNS. With 6 bases removed from V and 5 bases from J, the gap between germline ends came to 22 bases. The CDR3 here is CASSATTGVAGETQYF. The CDR3 DNA follows: TGTGCCAGCAGCGCAACAACGGGAGTAGCAGGGGAGACCCAGTACTTC.

The V gene is TRBV28, the J gene TRBJ2-5, with 8 bases lining up with TRBD1. Germline V CDR1 and CDR2: MDHEN, SYDVKM. J gave up 5 bases and V 4 bases, and 12 bases lay outside the gene matches. This CDR3 region has 16 residues. In nucleotides, the CDR3 is TGTGCCAGCAGTTCCTCGGACAGGGCATTTGGGGAGACCCAGTACTTC. It translates to CASSSSDRAFGETQYF.

This rearrangement joins TRBV15 to TRBJ1-4, with TRBD1 as a possible D gene (5 bases). This CDR3 region has 14 residues. Trimming removed 5 bases from V and 3 bases from J, with 10 bases in between. Per the germline V gene, CDR1 is LNHNV and CDR2 is YYDKDF (reference sequence). The CDR3 DNA reads TGTGCCACCAGCTTCGACAGTTCTAATGAAAAACTGTTTTTT. This translates into CATSFDSSNEKLFF.

The chain has TRBV27 and TRBJ1-2, with D hard to call. Trimming cost V 8 bases and J 6 bases, with 19 bases left between them. This CDR3 spans 14 amino acids. From germline, CDR1 is MNHEY and CDR2 SMNVEV (reference sequence). The CDR3 DNA follows: TGTGCCAGCGCGGCGGCCCCCCCCCTAAATGGCTACACCTTC. The encoded protein is CASAAAPPLNGYTF.

The chain has TRBV7-9 and TRBJ1-2; D uncertain. The CDR3 has 14 amino acids. Trimming removed 0 bases at V and 13 bases at J, with 18 bases between. The germline CDR1 and CDR2 sequences are SEHNR and FQNEAQ (reference sequence). The chain's CDR3 is CASSLATLTHHGTF. The CDR3 bases are TGTGCCAGCAGCTTAGCGACTCTCACCCACCACGGCACCTTC.

The chain links TRBV28 to TRBJ1-4; 8 bases are a match to TRBD1. CDR1 and CDR2 (germline): MDHEN, SYDVKM. The CDR3 spans 15 residues. V lost 6 bases to trimming and J lost 1 base; unmatched junction nucleotides: 4. Written as DNA, the CDR3 is TGTGCCAGCAGGGGAACAGGGGGAACTAATGAAAAACTGTTTTTT. Translated: CASRGTGGTNEKLFF.

V and J are TRBV18 and TRBJ2-4, with 8 bases matching TRBD1. The germline gives CDR1 KGHSH, CDR2 LQKENI. The junction had 7 bases not matched to a gene; V was cut back by 5 bases and J by 1 base. The CDR3 has 16 residues. CDR3 protein: CASSSLRDRAKNIQYF. CDR3 nucleotide sequence: TGTGCCAGCTCAAGCCTCCGGGACAGGGCCAAAAACATTCAGTACTTC.

The chain is built from TRBV4-1 and TRBJ2-2; TRBD2 aligns across 7 bases. Germline values: CDR1 MGHRA, CDR2 YSYEKL. With 2 bases clipped from V and 5 bases from J, the junction kept 14 bases outside the gene matches. CDR3 length: 18 residues. CDR3 loop: CASSQMGGAKRRTGELFF. Written as DNA, the CDR3 is TGCGCCAGCAGCCAAATGGGAGGGGCGAAAAGGAGAACCGGGGAGCTGTTTTTT.

The CDR3 DNA reads as TGTGCCAGCAGTTACATCTCGCAGGGTTACTCACCCCTCCACTTT. This codes for CASSYISQGYSPLHF. The genes are TRBV6-5 and TRBJ1-6, with D maybe TRBD1 (5 bases). V dropped 2 bases and J dropped 10 bases, with 15 bases sitting between them. Germline CDR1 is MNHEY and CDR2 is SVGAGI. The length of the CDR3 is 15 residues.

Only a few counts were recorded for this clone. This chain links TRBV6-5 with TRBJ2-7; 8 bases fit TRBD1. The CDR3 is 13 residues long. In germline, CDR1 is MNHEY, CDR2 SVGAGI. The trim removed 2 bases at V and 3 bases at J, leaving 0 bases unmatched. CDR3 coding DNA: TGTGCCAGCAGTTACGACAGGGGCTACGAGCAGTACTTC. It codes for CASSYDRGYEQYF.

This chain uses TRBV15 with TRBJ1-6, with TRBD1 as a possible D gene (5 bases). The V end was cut by 1 base, the J end by 10 bases, with 11 bases between. Germline assignment: CDR1 LNHNV and CDR2 YYDKDF (reference sequence). CDR3 length: 14 amino acids. CDR3: CATSRGGFGSPLHF. The CDR3 nucleotides are TGTGCCACCAGCAGAGGGGGCTTTGGGTCACCCCTCCACTTT.

V is TRBV5-1 and J is TRBJ2-7, with D possibly TRBD1 on 6 matching bases. The V gene lost 1 base and the J gene lost 3 bases, with 17 bases spanning the gap. CDR1 and CDR2 from the germline V gene are SGHRS and YFSETQ. CDR3 length equals 16 residues. DNA for the CDR3: TGCGCCAGCAGCTTGACCCCAGGGGAAGGGGACTACGAGCAGTACTTC. Its translation: CASSLTPGEGDYEQYF.

The chain has TRBV14 and TRBJ1-1; weak D call: TRBD1 (6 bases). The germline V gene has CDR1 SGHDN and CDR2 FVKESK. The CDR3 sequence is 14 residues long. V was pared by 0 bases and J by 4 bases, with 9 bases between. The CDR3 sequence: CASSQDAGATEAFF. The CDR3 nucleotides read TGTGCCAGCAGCCAAGACGCAGGGGCCACTGAAGCTTTCTTT.

V gene TRBV7-2 combines with J gene TRBJ2-2; TRBD2 matches 15 bases. Losses at the gene ends were 3 bases for V and 0 bases for J; bases not matched to a gene: 5. Germline values: CDR1 SGHTA, CDR2 FQGNSA. The CDR3 is 19 residues long. In DNA form, the CDR3 reads TGTGCCAGCAGCTTCCCGGGACTAGCGGGGGGATCGAACACCGGGGAGCTGTTTTTT. Translation gives CASSFPGLAGGSNTGELFF.

This rearrangement joins TRBV5-1 to TRBJ1-5, with a tentative D call TRBD1 (6 bases). This CDR3 comprises 15 residues. CDR1 SGHRS and CDR2 YFSETQ come from the germline V gene. The V end was cut by 1 base, the J end by 3 bases, with 11 bases between. The DNA of the CDR3 is TGCGCCAGCAGCTTGAATACAGGGCTCAATCAGCCCCAGCATTTT. This sequence encodes CASSLNTGLNQPQHF.

In its sample, this clone was seen once. The J gene is TRBJ1-1, the V gene TRBV6-6, with 8 bases matching TRBD1. Germline V lookup: CDR1 MNHNY, CDR2 SVGAGI (reference sequence). This CDR3 comprises 14 residues. With V trimmed by 4 bases and J by 4 bases, 5 bases remained unmatched. CDR3 residues: CASSSQGASTEAFF. CDR3 in DNA: TGTGCCAGCAGTTCCCAGGGGGCGAGCACTGAAGCTTTCTTT.

The chain is built from TRBV4-2 and TRBJ2-5; 9 positions agree with TRBD2. Germline-derived CDR1 and CDR2 are LGHNA and YNFKEQ. The CDR3 is made up of 20 amino acids. V lost 1 base, J lost 1 base, and 16 bases stayed unmatched. This CDR3 reads CASSQVNRGAGGSTQETQYF. The CDR3 region has the DNA TGTGCCAGCAGCCAAGTAAACCGAGGAGCGGGGGGTTCCACCCAAGAGACCCAGTACTTC.

The chain carries TRBV7-9 and TRBJ1-4; TRBD1 agrees at 7 bases. Germline V CDR1 and CDR2: SEHNR, FQNEAQ (reference sequence). The CDR3 spans 17 residues. V dropped 0 bases and J dropped 4; count of bases not matched to a gene: 8. The CDR3 reads CASSLAEGAGLNEKLFF. CDR3 nucleotide sequence: TGTGCCAGCAGCTTAGCGGAGGGGGCGGGCCTTAATGAAAAACTGTTTTTT.

This clone was observed a single time. The chain joins TRBV11-2 to TRBJ1-3; maybe TRBD1 (5 bases). This CDR3 comprises 16 residues. Germline V gives CDR1 SGHAT, CDR2 FQNNGV. The V and J ends lost 7 bases and 0 bases respectively, with 16 bases between them. For the CDR3, the DNA is TGTGCCAGCACCGGGACTACACGGTTCTCTGGAAACACCATATATTTT. Its translation is CASTGTTRFSGNTIYF.

The V call is TRBV27, the J call TRBJ2-2; 8 bases align to TRBD2. Germline V gene data show CDR1 as MNHEY and CDR2 as SMNVEV (reference sequence). This CDR3 is built from 17 residues. Unmatched junction bases numbered 13, after V lost 6 bases and J lost 4 bases. As DNA, the CDR3 is TGTGCCAGCAGCAAACACCCCGCGGGGGGACCCACCGGGGAGCTGTTTTTT. It yields the protein CASSKHPAGGPTGELFF.

The sample holds one count of this clone. V usage is TRBV20-1 and J usage is TRBJ1-3; D unclear. V was cut by 6 bases and J by 4 bases, with 7 bases left in between. The germline CDR1 and CDR2 sequences are DFQATT and SNEGSKA (reference sequence). This CDR3 comprises 11 residues. CDR3 sequence: CSAAAGNTIYF. In DNA form, the CDR3 reads TGCAGTGCCGCGGCCGGAAACACCATATATTTT.

V usage is TRBV7-9 and J usage is TRBJ2-2, with a tentative D call TRBD1 (6 bases). From germline, CDR1 is SEHNR and CDR2 FQNEAQ (reference sequence). There are 15 residues in the CDR3. Deletions cut 5 bases from V and 4 bases from J, with 14 bases between. The CDR3 nucleotides read TGTGCCAGCAGCGGGCCGGGACACAGCACCGGGGAGCTGTTTTTT. Translation: CASSGPGHSTGELFF.